The 12 T cell receptor beta chains below were found in one sample sequenced in a study of OX40 agonist ivuxolimab in advanced cancers. The method was immunoSEQ multiplex PCR; TCRdb's version includes in-frame clones alone and lacks a portion of them. This sample has 40,000 to 65,000 clones, with 84% found just once. The material was CD4+ or CD8+ T cells sorted from blood, obtained in a trial of the OX40 agonist ivuxolimab. These receptors originate from an adult with an advanced solid tumor such as melanoma, head and neck, liver or kidney cancer.

This chain connects TRBV6-1 to TRBJ2-2, with TRBD2 as a possible D gene (5 bases). CDR1 and CDR2 from the germline V gene are MNHNS and SASEGT. This CDR3 spans 13 amino acids. The germline V and J ends were trimmed by 7 bases and 1 base, with 7 bases remaining between them. CDR3 sequence (DNA): TGTGCCAGCAACCGGGAGAACACCGGGGAGCTGTTTTTT. Its translation is CASNRENTGELFF.

DNA of the CDR3: TGTGCCAGCAGTGAACCGGGAGGGTACAATGAGCAGTTCTTC. Translation gives CASSEPGGYNEQFF. The chain links TRBV6-1 to TRBJ2-1; 8 nucleotides align to TRBD2. The V segment lost 2 bases and the J segment 4 bases; nucleotides outside the gene matches: 1. The germline V gene has CDR1 MNHNS and CDR2 SASEGT. This CDR3 is built from 14 residues.

This chain joins TRBV5-3 and TRBJ2-7; D is perhaps TRBD1 (6 bases). TRBV5-3 falls under the ORF class, with uncertain function. V lost 3 bases and J lost 0, with 22 bases in between. This CDR3 has 18 amino acids. The CDR3 is CARSSPQDRDIFSYEQYF. The CDR3, as DNA: TGTGCCAGAAGCTCACCCCAAGACCGGGACATTTTCTCCTACGAGCAGTACTTC.

This chain links TRBV5-4 with TRBJ2-5; D remains unclear. CDR3 length equals 15 residues. Germline CDR1 and CDR2: SGHNT and YYREEE (reference sequence). V lost 2 bases to trimming and J lost 1 base, with 12 bases between them. The CDR3 region is CASSFDSGAQETQYF. As DNA, the CDR3 is TGTGCCAGCAGCTTCGATAGTGGAGCCCAAGAGACCCAGTACTTC. The full variable domain, completed using reference TRBV5-4 and TRBJ2-5, is ETGVTQSPTHLIKTRGQQVTLRCSSQSGHNTVSWYQQALGQGPQFIFQYYREEENGRGNFPPRFSGLQFPNYSSELNVNALELDDSALYLCASSFDSGAQETQYFGPGTRLLVL.

The chain employs TRBV5-5 and TRBJ2-7; D possibly corresponds to TRBD2 (6 bases). The CDR3 is made up of 18 amino acids. Per germline, CDR1 SGHKS and CDR2 YYEKEE (reference sequence). Trimming stripped 4 bases from V and 0 bases from J, with 23 bases between. CDR3 amino acids: CASSGSAGGYGNSYEQYF. CDR3 sequence (DNA): TGTGCCAGCAGCGGATCGGCCGGGGGATACGGGAACTCCTACGAGCAGTACTTC.

This clone has just one count. The genes are TRBV5-1 and TRBJ2-7; 7 nucleotides align to TRBD2. Germline values: CDR1 SGHRS, CDR2 YFSETQ. J lost 0 bases, V lost 4 bases, and 7 bases had no gene match. CDR3 length: 15 amino acids. CDR3 sequence: CASSPEERGSYEQYF. CDR3 nucleotide sequence: TGCGCCAGCAGCCCCGAGGAGCGGGGCTCCTACGAGCAGTACTTC.

This chain joins TRBV7-2 and TRBJ1-2; no firm D call. Deletions cut 5 bases from V and 8 bases from J, with 18 bases between. This CDR3 has 14 amino acids. Germline CDR1 SGHTA, CDR2 FQGNSA. The CDR3 bases are TGTGCCAGCAGCCCACGACCCCTCGGCGGCGGCTACACCTTC. This translates into CASSPRPLGGGYTF. Full variable domain (rest looked up from reference TRBV7-2 and TRBJ1-2): GAGVSQSPSNKVTEKGKDVELRCDPISGHTALYWYRQSLGQGLEFLIYFQGNSAPDKSGLPSDRFSAERTGGSVSTLTIQRTQQEDSAVYLCASSPRPLGGGYTFGSGTRLTVV.

This chain's CDR3 is CAIRVGGAYNSPLHF. DNA for the CDR3: TGTGCCATCAGGGTAGGGGGCGCCTATAATTCACCCCTCCACTTT. V and J are TRBV10-3 and TRBJ1-6, with 7 bases fitting TRBD1. The CDR3 runs to 15 residues. V shed 6 bases and J 2 bases; nucleotides not matched to a gene: 4. Germline-derived CDR1 and CDR2 are ENHRY and SYGVKD.

The sample holds one count of this clone. Other DNA sequences in the sample encode the same CDR3. This chain links TRBV27 with TRBJ2-5; possible D gene TRBD2, 5 bases. The germline gives CDR1 MNHEY, CDR2 SMNVEV (reference sequence). V shed 1 base and J shed 2 bases, with 8 bases lying between them. The CDR3 length is 14 residues. CDR3 DNA sequence: TGTGCCAGCAGTTTATGGGGAGCGCAAGAGACCCAGTACTTC. As protein: CASSLWGAQETQYF.

V gene TRBV19 combines with J gene TRBJ2-4, with 9 nucleotides matching TRBD2. The CDR3 spans 17 residues. Looked up from germline, CDR1 is LNHDA and CDR2 is SQIVND (reference sequence). The ends lost 5 bases at V and 1 base at J; junction bases unmatched: 9. The CDR3 DNA reads as TGTGCCAGTAGTTCCGTAGCGGGAGCGGGGGCCAAAAACATTCAGTACTTC. Its protein product is CASSSVAGAGAKNIQYF. The full variable domain, with the rest looked up from reference TRBV19 and TRBJ2-4, is DGGITQSPKYLFRKEGQNVTLSCEQNLNHDAMYWYRQDPGQGLRLIYYSQIVNDFQKGDIAEGYSVSREKKESFPLTVTSAQKNPTAFYLCASSSVAGAGAKNIQYFGAGTRLSVL.

The V call is TRBV6-5, the J call TRBJ1-3, with unresolved D. CDR3 size: 13 residues. V was clipped by 2 bases and J by 5 bases, with 7 bases between them. Germline values: CDR1 MNHEY, CDR2 SVGAGI. CDR3 in DNA: TGTGCCAGCAGTTACGCGGGGAGAAACACCATATATTTT. This codes for CASSYAGRNTIYF.

The rearrangement joins TRBV30 to TRBJ1-5, with D uncertain. Germline loops: CDR1 GTSNPN, CDR2 SVGIG (reference sequence). V was cut by 0 bases and J by 7 bases, with 10 bases left in between. There are 13 residues in the CDR3. Here the CDR3 reads CAWSVGEGQPQHF. DNA of the CDR3: TGTGCCTGGAGTGTCGGTGAAGGGCAGCCCCAGCATTTT. The variable domain in full, completed from reference TRBV30 and TRBJ1-5, reads SQTIHQWPATLVQPVGSPLSLECTVEGTSNPNLYWYRQAAGRGLQLLFYSVGIGQISSEVPQNLSASRPQDRQFILSSKKLLLSDSGFYLCAWSVGEGQPQHFGDGTRLSIL.